The following is a TCR beta chain sequence with its context. These data originate in a study of blood T cell repertoires in COVID-19. Study in general: Italy, Spain and the United States were the sources of the convalescent and acute COVID-19 samples.

In the source study's methods: Reference gene primer amplification gave nucleated cell count estimates. Here immunoSEQ multiplex PCR was the method, and the copy in TCRdb shows in-frame clones only, minus some. Clone size and V and J calls were adopted from that table, with D and trimming inferred from the DNA. The profile shows 55,000 to 65,000 clones, roughly four fifths of them singletons. V dropped 5 bases and J dropped 4; count of bases not matched to a gene: 4. Per germline, CDR1 MNHNS and CDR2 SASEGT. The CDR3 contains 14 residues. The TCR comes from a man between 60 and 70 years old with COVID-19, enrolled during active disease. The chain combines TRBV6-1 with TRBJ2-7; 11 nucleotides agree with TRBD1. The sequencing input was peripheral blood. The DNA for the CDR3 is TGTGCCAGCAGTTTCGGGACAGGGGGATACGAGCAGTACTTC. Its translation is CASSFGTGGYEQYF.